These T cell receptor beta chains were read from a single sample in a study of blood T cell repertoires in COVID-19. Method: immunoSEQ multiplex PCR; TCRdb's copy keeps in-frame clones and lacks some. The table records over 250,000 clones, around nine tenths of them present only once. The sequenced material came from peripheral blood. The receptors originated from a woman between 35 and 50 years old who had recovered from COVID-19. CDR3s include the opening cysteine and the closing phenylalanine or tryptophan. Fields, in order: D gene, clone size, J gene, V gene, CDR3 protein, CDR3 DNA. D genes are given only for firm matches. Not all rows give a size; the values are once, few, many and, for expanded clones, a class.

>NA|NA|TRBJ2-2|TRBV4-3
CASSQGLAANTGELFF
TGCGCCAGCAGCCAAGGGCTAGCAGCGAACACCGGGGAGCTGTTTTTT
>TRBD1|NA|TRBJ1-2|TRBV5-6
CASSFPTGDRDGYTF
TGTGCCAGCAGCTTCCCGACAGGGGATAGGGATGGCTACACCTTC
>NA|few|TRBJ2-3|TRBV5-4
CASSLWSGGFAADTQYF
TGTGCCAGCAGCTTGTGGTCTGGCGGCTTCGCCGCAGATACGCAGTATTTT
>TRBD2|NA|TRBJ2-3|TRBV4-3
CASSQLGGGPDTQYF
TGCGCCAGCAGCCAATTGGGGGGAGGGCCAGATACGCAGTATTTT
>NA|NA|TRBJ2-5|TRBV2
CASSLRYQETQYF
TGTGCCAGCAGTCTACGGTACCAAGAGACCCAGTACTTC
>TRBD1|once|TRBJ1-3|TRBV30
CAWSVGTALAGNTIYF
TGTGCCTGGAGTGTGGGGACAGCACTGGCTGGAAACACCATATATTTT
>NA|NA|TRBJ1-4|TRBV5-5
CASTPLVGGDWTNEKLFF
TGTGCCAGCACCCCCCTCGTCGGGGGGGACTGGACTAATGAAAAACTGTTTTTT
>TRBD1|NA|TRBJ2-1|TRBV28
CASSPPGGHEQFF
TGTGCCAGCAGCCCCCCAGGGGGCCATGAGCAGTTCTTC
>NA|NA|TRBJ1-3|TRBV3-1/TRBV3-2
CASSQGRGNTIYF
TGTGCCAGCAGCCAAGGTCGGGGAAACACCATATATTTT
>NA|NA|TRBJ1-4|TRBV6-5
CASRLTSAGEKLFF
TGTGCCAGCAGACTAACATCCGCGGGTGAAAAACTGTTTTTT
>TRBD2|once|TRBJ2-1|TRBV11-3
CASSPGLARRGSYNEQFF
TGTGCCAGCAGCCCCGGACTAGCGCGGAGGGGGAGCTACAATGAGCAGTTCTTC
>TRBD1|NA|TRBJ1-2|TRBV11-2
CASSEDRGFGGYTF
TGTGCCAGCAGCGAGGACAGGGGCTTCGGGGGCTACACCTTC
>TRBD1|NA|TRBJ1-1|TRBV5-1
CASSLAPDRVNTEAFF
TGCGCCAGCAGCTTGGCGCCGGACAGGGTGAACACTGAAGCTTTCTTT
>TRBD1|NA|TRBJ1-4|TRBV30
CAWTGGINEKLFF
TGTGCCTGGACAGGGGGGATTAATGAAAAACTGTTTTTT
>NA|NA|TRBJ1-1|TRBV27
CASRPNTFQNTEAFF
TGTGCCAGCAGGCCGAACACCTTTCAGAACACTGAAGCTTTCTTT
>NA|NA|TRBJ1-4|TRBV20-1
CSALFVEKLFF
TGCAGTGCTTTGTTCGTTGAAAAACTGTTTTTT
>NA|NA|TRBJ1-1|TRBV15
CATSENPGWNTEAFF
TGTGCCACCAGCGAAAACCCAGGGTGGAACACTGAAGCTTTCTTT
>NA|NA|TRBJ1-5|TRBV6-6
CASSYGGVGNQPQHF
TGTGCCAGCAGTTACGGCGGGGTGGGCAATCAGCCCCAGCATTTT
>NA|NA|TRBJ2-5|TRBV5-5
CASSLYAGETQYF
TGTGCCAGCAGCTTGTATGCCGGAGAGACCCAGTACTTC
>NA|NA|TRBJ2-1|TRBV5-1
CASSLGGGGPSYNEQFF
TGCGCCAGCAGCTTGGGAGGGGGAGGGCCCTCCTACAATGAGCAGTTCTTC
>NA|NA|TRBJ1-1|TRBV30
CAWGPGVWTEAFF
TGTGCCTGGGGCCCAGGGGTATGGACTGAAGCTTTCTTT
>TRBD1|NA|TRBJ1-2|TRBV29-1
CSVVGQGGYGYTF
TGCAGCGTTGTGGGCCAGGGGGGCTATGGCTACACCTTC
>NA|NA|TRBJ1-6|TRBV7-3
CASLAGGPLHF
TGTGCCAGCCTGGCCGGGGGTCCCCTCCACTTT
>TRBD1|NA|TRBJ2-7|TRBV19
CASSIGRDRSHEQYF
TGTGCCAGTAGTATCGGGCGGGACAGGTCCCACGAGCAGTACTTC
>TRBD2|NA|TRBJ2-7|TRBV5-1
CASSPGLAREQYF
TGCGCCAGCAGCCCGGGACTAGCCAGGGAGCAGTACTTC
>TRBD1|few|TRBJ1-2|TRBV25-1
CASSERGRPGYTF
TGTGCCAGCAGTGAGAGGGGGCGTCCTGGCTACACCTTC
>NA|NA|TRBJ1-1|TRBV7-9
CASSWPQAQGSMNTEAFF
TGTGCCAGCAGCTGGCCCCAGGCCCAGGGGAGCATGAACACTGAAGCTTTCTTT
>NA|NA|TRBJ2-7|TRBV7-9
CASSFGRGYEQYF
TGTGCCAGCAGCTTCGGCAGGGGCTACGAGCAGTACTTC
>TRBD1|NA|TRBJ2-7|TRBV11-1
CASSPQGDPYEQYF
TGTGCCAGCAGCCCACAGGGGGATCCCTACGAGCAGTACTTC
>TRBD1|NA|TRBJ2-1|TRBV24-1
CATSDPTVGQGRSSYNEQFF
TGTGCCACCAGTGACCCCACCGTCGGACAGGGCCGGAGCTCCTACAATGAGCAGTTCTTC
>TRBD1|NA|TRBJ1-2|TRBV7-2
CANALPPGGGYTF
TGTGCCAACGCACTCCCCCCAGGGGGAGGCTACACCTTC
>TRBD2|NA|TRBJ2-2|TRBV7-9
CASSLGRTGLAGTGELFF
TGTGCCAGCAGCTTAGGCCGAACGGGGCTAGCGGGTACCGGGGAGCTGTTTTTT
>NA|few|TRBJ1-2|TRBV2
CASRWTEYTF
TGTGCCAGCAGGTGGACAGAGTACACCTTC
>TRBD1|once|TRBJ1-1|TRBV3-1/TRBV3-2
CASSQGGTGAEAFF
TGTGCCAGCAGCCAAGGAGGGACAGGCGCTGAAGCTTTCTTT
>NA|NA|TRBJ1-5|TRBV4-3
CASSQEVGLGGSGPQHF
TGCGCCAGCAGCCAAGAGGTGGGGCTTGGGGGCTCGGGGCCCCAGCATTTT
>TRBD2|NA|TRBJ2-3|TRBV3-1/TRBV3-2
CASSQGPGAGGADTQYF
TGTGCCAGCAGCCAAGGCCCCGGGGCGGGAGGTGCAGATACGCAGTATTTT
>TRBD1|NA|TRBJ2-3|TRBV14
CASSQSRDRGLRTDTQYF
TGTGCCAGCAGCCAATCGCGGGACAGGGGGCTGAGGACAGATACGCAGTATTTT
>NA|NA|TRBJ2-1|TRBV19
CASMGEAGQFF
TGTGCCAGTATGGGCGAGGCGGGGCAGTTCTTC
>NA|NA|TRBJ1-2|TRBV15
CATSPRGGSYGYTF
TGTGCCACCAGCCCCCGGGGAGGGTCCTATGGCTACACCTTC
>NA|NA|TRBJ2-1|TRBV18
CASSPGSLTYNEQFF
TGTGCCAGCTCACCGGGTAGCCTCACCTACAATGAGCAGTTCTTC
>TRBD1|NA|TRBJ1-1|TRBV5-6
CASSLGDRGRFEAFF
TGTGCCAGCAGCTTGGGGGACAGGGGACGATTTGAAGCTTTCTTT
>NA|NA|TRBJ2-5|TRBV5-8
CASSFGAAGAQETQYF
TGTGCCAGCAGCTTTGGAGCGGCAGGGGCCCAAGAGACCCAGTACTTC
>NA|few|TRBJ1-6|TRBV5-1
CASSPETGQYSPLHF
TGCGCCAGCAGCCCAGAGACAGGCCAATATTCACCCCTCCACTTT
>TRBD2|NA|TRBJ2-1|TRBV5-4
CASSPPGLAGVGEQFF
TGTGCCAGCAGCCCCCCGGGACTAGCGGGAGTCGGTGAGCAGTTCTTC
>TRBD1|NA|TRBJ1-1|TRBV5-1
CASSEGTGSLRAFF
TGCGCCAGCAGCGAGGGGACAGGGAGTTTGAGAGCTTTCTTT
>TRBD1|NA|TRBJ1-1|TRBV19
CATRDRGSTEAFF
TGTGCCACGAGGGACAGGGGGTCCACTGAAGCTTTCTTT
>TRBD1|NA|TRBJ1-2|TRBV18
CASSPKTGGAYGYTF
TGTGCCAGCTCACCCAAGACAGGGGGTGCCTATGGCTACACCTTC
>TRBD2|NA|TRBJ2-1|TRBV5-1
CASSSTSGREQFF
TGCGCCAGCAGCTCTACTAGCGGCCGCGAGCAGTTCTTC
>NA|NA|TRBJ2-7|TRBV13
CASSTRGEQYF
TGTGCCAGCAGCACCAGAGGCGAGCAGTACTTC
>TRBD2|NA|TRBJ2-7|TRBV19
CASSGASGGAYEQYF
TGTGCCAGTAGTGGTGCTAGCGGGGGCGCCTACGAGCAGTACTTC
>TRBD2|NA|TRBJ2-2|TRBV18
CASSPGLAGVANTGELFF
TGTGCCAGCTCACCCGGACTAGCGGGAGTCGCGAACACCGGGGAGCTGTTTTTT
>NA|NA|TRBJ2-7|TRBV9
CASSVGGVYEQYF
TGTGCCAGCAGCGTAGGCGGGGTCTACGAGCAGTACTTC
>TRBD1|NA|TRBJ1-2|TRBV3-1/TRBV3-2
CASSLRGTGYSTF
TGTGCCAGCAGCCTACGGGGGACAGGGTATAGCACCTTC
>NA|NA|TRBJ1-1|TRBV5-1
CASSPREGNTEAFF
TGCGCCAGCAGCCCCCGGGAGGGGAACACTGAAGCTTTCTTT
>NA|NA|TRBJ2-5|TRBV18
CASSPKGETQYF
TGTGCCAGCTCACCAAAGGGGGAGACCCAGTACTTC
>NA|NA|TRBJ1-1|TRBV25-1
CASSELGAEAFF
TGTGCCAGCAGTGAATTAGGGGCTGAAGCTTTCTTT
>NA|NA|TRBJ1-6|TRBV24-1
CATSDGGRAENSPLHF
TGTGCCACCAGTGATGGGGGCAGGGCTGAAAATTCACCCCTCCACTTT
>TRBD2|NA|TRBJ2-1|TRBV9
CASSAYSGSGQFF
TGTGCCAGCAGCGCCTATAGCGGGAGCGGGCAGTTCTTC
>NA|NA|TRBJ1-2|TRBV6-5
CASSYSAGYGYTF
TGTGCCAGCAGTTACTCGGCGGGTTATGGCTACACCTTC
>NA|NA|TRBJ1-6|TRBV14
CASSQGLPGISPLHF
TGTGCCAGCAGCCAAGGCCTGCCGGGGATTTCACCCCTCCACTTT